The 9 T cell receptor beta chains in this list originate from one sample, sequenced in a study of cytomegalovirus exposure and HLA in healthy donors. Amplification used 60 Vbeta primers and 13 Jbeta primers. Clones were sequenced by immunoSEQ multiplex PCR, and TCRdb holds only the in-frame ones, with some missing. The table has some 170,000 clones, 9.5% seen once; the top ten hold 1% to 1.5%. Material: PBMCs. These receptors came from a woman in her 30s in good health and CMV-seropositive.

This CDR3 is CASSAWGTGDGGYTF. The CDR3 DNA reads TGTGCCAGCAGCGCTTGGGGGACAGGGGATGGTGGCTACACCTTC. The gene calls are TRBV9 and TRBJ1-2, with 10 bases matching TRBD1. Germline lookup yields CDR1 SGDLS and CDR2 YYNGEE. This CDR3 comprises 15 residues. V lost 3 bases to trimming and J lost 7 bases; unmatched junction nucleotides: 9.

The chain employs TRBV2 and TRBJ2-2, with D possibly being TRBD2 (5 bases). Trimming shortened V by 4 bases and J by 3 bases, and 12 bases separated the two germline ends. The CDR3 loop spans 15 amino acids. Germline V lookup: CDR1 SNHLY, CDR2 FYNNEI. Here the CDR3 reads CASSVYGIHTGELFF. CDR3 nucleotides: TGTGCCAGCAGTGTATACGGGATTCACACCGGGGAGCTGTTTTTT.

This clone was picked up a small number of times. The gene calls are TRBV12-5 and TRBJ2-2; the D gene is possibly TRBD2 (5 bases). Germline loops: CDR1 LGHNT, CDR2 FRNRAP. V dropped 3 bases and J dropped 6 bases, with 17 bases sitting between them. There are 16 residues in the CDR3. For the CDR3, the DNA is TGTGCTAGTGGTTTTACCCGAACTAGTCTACCCGGGGAGCTGTTTTTT. It translates to CASGFTRTSLPGELFF.

Notes on this clone: Other DNA sequences from this sample encode an identical CDR3 as well. The chain uses TRBV5-1 and TRBJ1-4; 7 bases match TRBD1. Trimming removed 0 bases from V and 4 bases from J; junction bases left unmatched: 3. CDR3 length equals 15 residues. Germline values: CDR1 SGHRS, CDR2 YFSETQ. The CDR3 DNA reads as TGCGCCAGCAGCTTGGGACAGGGCTATAATGAAAAACTGTTTTTT. It is translated as CASSLGQGYNEKLFF.

This clone was counted between two and nine times. The chain employs TRBV11-2 and TRBJ2-3, with D unresolved. Trimming removed 5 bases from V and 1 base from J, with 16 bases in between. Per the germline V gene, CDR1 is SGHAT and CDR2 is FQNNGV. This CDR3 has 16 residues. CDR3 sequence: CASSPVAASRTDTQYF. The CDR3 DNA is TGTGCCAGCAGCCCTGTCGCGGCATCGCGCACAGATACGCAGTATTTT.

V gene TRBV7-9 combines with J gene TRBJ1-4; D gene uncertain. The germline V gene encodes CDR1 SEHNR and CDR2 FQNEAQ (reference sequence). There are 11 residues in the CDR3. With 5 bases removed from V and 8 bases from J, the gap between germline ends came to 6 bases. For the CDR3, the DNA is TGTGCCAGCAGCCCCGGGGAAAAACTGTTTTTT. It yields the protein CASSPGEKLFF.

This clone was recorded a few times. V and J are TRBV9 and TRBJ1-1; 8 nucleotides align to TRBD1. Germline V gene lookup returns CDR1 SGDLS and CDR2 YYNGEE. The V and J ends lost 1 base and 10 bases, in that order; junction bases with no gene match: 6. The CDR3 sequence is 13 residues long. The CDR3 sequence is CASSVMNRGIAFF. The CDR3 nucleotides read TGTGCCAGCAGCGTAATGAACAGGGGGATAGCTTTCTTT.

The chain is built from TRBV7-6 and TRBJ2-4; perhaps TRBD2 as D (5 bases). The CDR3 spans 15 residues. Looked up from germline, CDR1 is SGHVS and CDR2 is FNYEAQ. The V and J ends lost 2 bases and 1 base respectively, with 9 bases between them. The DNA of the CDR3 is TGTGCCAGCAGCTTAACCCGAGGGGCCAAAAACATTCAGTACTTC. As protein: CASSLTRGAKNIQYF.

The chain is built from TRBV11-2 and TRBJ2-7; TRBD2 might be the D (6 bases). This CDR3 has 13 residues. Deletions cut 4 bases from V and 5 bases from J, with 12 bases between. Germline CDR1 reads SGHAT; CDR2 reads FQNNGV. The CDR3 loop reads CASSYTGEDEQYF. The CDR3 nucleotides are TGTGCCAGCAGCTACACGGGAGAGGACGAGCAGTACTTC.